The 12 T cell receptor beta chains below all came from one sample that was sequenced in a study of PD-1 blockade in classical Hodgkin lymphoma (dated by TCRdb to 2020 to 2022). Library preparation employed the immunoSEQ multiplex PCR assay. As stored in TCRdb, this immuneACCESS dataset retains in-frame rearrangements with V and J assigned. A fraction of the clones does not appear; measured against another copy, unresolved V genes explain less than half of the discrepancy, and the remainder lacks a known reason. The sample has 25,000 to 30,000 clones on record, 65% to 85% of them singletons. Of the sample, over 0.6% is held by the ten largest clones. The sample's time point, from its label and the paper: cycle 4 day 1 (C4D1), after five to seven weeks of nivolumab. Relapse after autologous stem cell transplantation had occurred in all trial patients, and cohorts A, B and C were distinguished by prior brentuximab vedotin exposure. Magnetic negative selection with a Miltenyi CD4+ T cell isolation kit was used to purify CD4+ T cells from thawed PBMCs.

The sequencing here drew on CD4+ T cells from blood, taken before the fourth cycle of nivolumab. The source of these receptors is a human donor with classical Hodgkin lymphoma.

CDR3 in amino acids: CASGPPTSSYNSPLHF. The CDR3 DNA reads as TGTGCCAGCGGCCCCCCGACGAGCTCCTATAATTCACCCCTCCACTTT. The rearrangement uses TRBV7-9 and TRBJ1-6; D unresolved. Germline V gives CDR1 SEHNR, CDR2 FQNEAQ (reference sequence). V lost 8 bases and J lost 0, with 14 bases in between. CDR3 length: 16 amino acids.

The V gene is TRBV27, the J gene TRBJ2-2; the D is unclear. CDR3 length: 13 amino acids. V was cut by 2 bases and J by 3 bases, with 4 bases left in between. The V gene's germline CDR1 is MNHEY and CDR2 SMNVEV (reference sequence). CDR3 in amino acids: CASSLAYTGELFF. CDR3 coding DNA: TGTGCCAGCAGTTTAGCCTACACCGGGGAGCTGTTTTTT.

This CDR3 is CASSSEGNSNQPQHF. The CDR3 DNA reads as TGCGCCAGCAGCTCGGAAGGGAATAGCAATCAGCCCCAGCATTTT. The chain carries TRBV5-1 and TRBJ1-5, with D unclear. From germline, CDR1 is SGHRS and CDR2 YFSETQ. The germline V and J ends were trimmed by 3 bases and 0 bases, with 10 bases remaining between them. This CDR3 contains 15 residues.

This CDR3 reads CASSLAGGKNIQYF. In nucleotides, the CDR3 is TGCGCCAGCAGCTTGGCCGGGGGCAAAAACATTCAGTACTTC. V gene TRBV5-1 combines with J gene TRBJ2-4; tentatively, D is TRBD2 (6 bases). With 0 bases removed from V and 3 bases from J, the gap between germline ends came to 7 bases. Per germline, CDR1 SGHRS and CDR2 YFSETQ. The CDR3 is 14 amino acids. Filled out from reference TRBV5-1 and TRBJ2-4, the complete variable domain reads KAGVTQTPRYLIKTRGQQVTLSCSPISGHRSVSWYQQTPGQGLQFLFEYFSETQRNKGNFPGRFSGRQFSNSRSEMNVSTLELGDSALYLCASSLAGGKNIQYFGAGTRLSVL.

J is TRBJ1-2 and V is TRBV5-1, with TRBD1 identical over 7 bases. CDR1 and CDR2 from the germline V gene are SGHRS and YFSETQ. Unmatched junction bases numbered 10, after V lost 4 bases and J lost 4 bases. This CDR3 is 15 amino acids long. The CDR3 DNA is TGCGCCAGCAGCCCGGGGAGGGGGCGCAGCTATGGCTACACCTTC. It translates to CASSPGRGRSYGYTF.

The CDR3 coding sequence is TGCGCCAGCGGACTAGCGGGGGGCCAAGAGACCCAGTACTTC. This codes for CASGLAGGQETQYF. The chain combines TRBV5-1 with TRBJ2-5, with 14 bases matching TRBD2. From germline, CDR1 is SGHRS and CDR2 YFSETQ. This CDR3 spans 14 amino acids. Germline trimming cut 7 bases from V and 1 base from J; bases unmatched to any gene: 0.

The chain uses TRBV5-1 and TRBJ2-5; possible D gene TRBD1, 6 bases. This CDR3 region has 15 residues. Germline V gene lookup returns CDR1 SGHRS and CDR2 YFSETQ. Trimming pared 3 bases from V and 2 bases from J, leaving 14 bases between. For the CDR3, the DNA is TGCGCCAGCAGCTCTCTCGGACAGACACAAGAGACCCAGTACTTC. Translation: CASSSLGQTQETQYF.

CDR3 nucleotide sequence: TGTGCCAGCAGCGTAGGGGTAGCGGGGGGCCAAGAGACCCAGTACTTC. Translated: CASSVGVAGGQETQYF. The chain joins TRBV9 to TRBJ2-5; 10 positions match TRBD2. The V segment lost 0 bases and the J segment 1 base; nucleotides outside the gene matches: 3. The CDR3 is 16 amino acids. CDR1 and CDR2 from the germline V gene are SGDLS and YYNGEE.

This clone was seen only once. This chain connects TRBV6-8 to TRBJ2-3, with 9 bases identical to TRBD2. This CDR3 has 16 residues. Trimming removed 0 bases from V and 1 base from J; junction bases left unmatched: 2. CDR1 is MNHGY, CDR2 SAAAGT, per germline. Here the CDR3 reads CASSYSVAGGTDTQYF. CDR3 bases: TGTGCCAGCAGTTACTCGGTAGCGGGGGGCACAGATACGCAGTATTTT.

This rearrangement joins TRBV6-5 to TRBJ2-7, with D perhaps matching TRBD1 or TRBD2 (5 bases each). Trimming stripped 6 bases from V and 4 bases from J, with 19 bases between. Germline V gene data show CDR1 as MNHEY and CDR2 as SVGAGI. CDR3 size: 15 residues. Here the CDR3 reads CASRAPGSIGYEQYF. In DNA form, the CDR3 reads TGTGCCAGCAGAGCCCCAGGGAGTATAGGGTACGAGCAGTACTTC.

Notes on this clone: The same CDR3 can be traced to other DNA sequences in this sample. The chain uses TRBV7-9 and TRBJ1-5, with D hard to call. Germline CDR1 reads SEHNR; CDR2 reads FQNEAQ (reference sequence). Trimming removed 1 base from V and 5 bases from J, with 6 bases in between. CDR3 size: 13 residues. Written as DNA, the CDR3 is TGTGCCAGCAGCTTAGACCCTGATCAGCCCCAGCATTTT. Its protein is CASSLDPDQPQHF.

The chain is built from TRBV4-1 and TRBJ1-4; D is unresolved. The V end lost 0 bases, the J end lost 5 bases, and 7 bases lay between the germline ends. This CDR3 region has 14 residues. Germline CDR1 is MGHRA and CDR2 is YSYEKL. The CDR3: CASSQDWQNEKLFF. In nucleotides, the CDR3 is TGCGCCAGCAGCCAAGATTGGCAGAATGAAAAACTGTTTTTT.